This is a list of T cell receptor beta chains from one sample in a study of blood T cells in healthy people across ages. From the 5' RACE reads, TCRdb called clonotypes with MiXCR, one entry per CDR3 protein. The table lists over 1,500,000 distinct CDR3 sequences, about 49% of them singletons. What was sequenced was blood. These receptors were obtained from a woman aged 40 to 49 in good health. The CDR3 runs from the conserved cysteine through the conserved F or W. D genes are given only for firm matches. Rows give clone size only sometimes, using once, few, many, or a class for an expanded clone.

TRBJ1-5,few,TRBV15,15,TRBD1,CATSRERGGRGVQHF,TGTGCCACCAGCAGAGAACGAGGGGGCCGGGGCGTCCAGCATTTT
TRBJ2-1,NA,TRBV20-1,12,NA,CSADDWDNEQFF,TGCAGTGCTGACGACTGGGACAATGAGCAGTTCTTC
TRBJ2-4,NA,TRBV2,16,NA,CASSDNGGLAKNIQYF,TGTGCCAGCAGTGACAATGGGGGACTAGCCAAAAACATTCAGTACTTC
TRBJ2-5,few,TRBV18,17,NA,CASSPKGDRGREETQYF,TGTGCCAGCTCACCCAAGGGGGATCGCGGAAGAGAAGAGACCCAGTACTTC
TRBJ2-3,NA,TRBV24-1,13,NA,CATSLPPKDTQYF,TGTGCCACCAGCCTCCCACCGAAAGATACGCAGTATTTT
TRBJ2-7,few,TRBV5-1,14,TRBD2,CASSGSGGSYEQYF,TGCGCCAGCAGCGGGAGCGGGGGCTCCTACGAGCAGTACTTC
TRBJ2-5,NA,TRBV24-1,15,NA,CATRDGNVAGETQYF,TGTGCCACCAGGGACGGTAACGTGGCGGGAGAGACCCAGTACTTC
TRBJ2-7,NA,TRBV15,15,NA,CATSRARAGFYEQYF,TGTGCCACCAGCAGAGCTAGGGCAGGGTTCTACGAGCAGTACTTC
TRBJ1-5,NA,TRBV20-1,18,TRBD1,CSASQTGQGKNSNQPQHF,TGCAGTGCTAGTCAAACAGGACAGGGTAAAAATAGCAATCAGCCCCAGCATTTT
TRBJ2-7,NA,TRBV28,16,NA,CASSLSAAGRYNEQYF,TGTGCCAGCAGTTTATCGGCGGCAGGACGGTACAATGAGCAGTACTTC
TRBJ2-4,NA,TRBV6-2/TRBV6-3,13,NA,CASTIHSGNIQYF,TGTGCCAGCACCATCCATAGCGGAAACATTCAGTACTTC
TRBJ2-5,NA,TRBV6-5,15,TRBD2,CASSQEASGKETQYF,TGTGCCAGCAGTCAGGAGGCTAGCGGAAAAGAGACCCAGTACTTC
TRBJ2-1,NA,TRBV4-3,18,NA,CASSQDPPGGDSYNEQFF,TGCGCCAGCAGCCAAGATCCCCCCGGGGGAGACTCCTACAATGAGCAGTTCTTC
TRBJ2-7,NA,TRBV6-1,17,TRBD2,CASGTSGGPTSSYEQYF,TGTGCCAGCGGAACTAGCGGGGGCCCCACGAGCTCCTACGAGCAGTACTTC
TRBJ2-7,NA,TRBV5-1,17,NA,CASSLEKVSGAIYEQYF,TGCGCCAGCAGCTTAGAAAAAGTATCAGGGGCGATCTACGAGCAGTACTTC
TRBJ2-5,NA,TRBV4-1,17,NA,CASSLTLGGAVSETQYF,TGCGCCAGCAGCCTGACCCTGGGGGGGGCGGTTTCAGAGACCCAGTACTTC
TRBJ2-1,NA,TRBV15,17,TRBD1,CVTSRVTGTGASNEQFF,TGTGTCACCAGCAGAGTAACCGGGACAGGGGCAAGCAATGAGCAGTTCTTC
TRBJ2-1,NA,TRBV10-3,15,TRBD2,CAIRSGGVSYNEQFF,TGTGCCATCCGGAGCGGGGGTGTCTCCTACAATGAGCAGTTCTTC
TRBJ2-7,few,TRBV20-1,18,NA,CSARDPSSKGGRADEQYF,TGCAGTGCTAGAGACCCCAGCTCAAAGGGGGGGCGAGCGGACGAGCAGTACTTC
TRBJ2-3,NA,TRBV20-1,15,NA,CSAREGGQGTDTQYF,TGCAGTGCTAGAGAGGGGGGGCAAGGCACAGATACGCAGTATTTT
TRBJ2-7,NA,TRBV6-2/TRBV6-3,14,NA,CASRLVGPSYEQYF,TGTGCCAGCAGACTCGTTGGGCCCTCCTACGAGCAGTACTTC
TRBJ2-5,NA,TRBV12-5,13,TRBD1,CASGRDRHETQYF,TGTGCTAGTGGTCGGGACAGGCATGAGACCCAGTACTTC
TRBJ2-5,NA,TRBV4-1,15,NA,CASSQGGQYQETQYF,TGCGCCAGCAGCCAAGGGGGACAATACCAAGAGACCCAGTACTTC
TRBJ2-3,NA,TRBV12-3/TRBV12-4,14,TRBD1,CASSGTGYEDTQYF,TGTGCCAGCAGCGGGACAGGGTATGAAGATACGCAGTATTTT
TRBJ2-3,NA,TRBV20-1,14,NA,CSASLATSTDTQYF,TGCAGTGCGTCCCTAGCGACTAGCACAGATACGCAGTATTTT
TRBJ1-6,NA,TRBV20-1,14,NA,CSAPRVDSNSPLHF,TGCAGTGCTCCACGAGTTGACAGTAATTCACCCCTCCACTTT
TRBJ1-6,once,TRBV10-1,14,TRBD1,CASSDTGGRSPLHF,TGCGCCAGCAGTGATACAGGGGGGAGATCACCCCTCCACTTT
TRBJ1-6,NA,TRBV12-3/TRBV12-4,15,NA,CASSTNGDKKNPLHF,TGTGCCAGCAGCACTAACGGGGACAAGAAAAACCCCCTCCACTTT
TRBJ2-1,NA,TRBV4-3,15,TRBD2,CASSLIAGGPHEQFF,TGCGCCAGCAGCCTAATAGCGGGGGGGCCCCATGAGCAGTTCTTC